This T cell receptor (beta chain) appears in the sequencing data of a study of blood T cells in healthy people across ages. General study findings and limits: The study found more naive CD4+ cells and higher diversity in long-lived than aged donors. The fall in TCR beta diversity per million T cells was roughly linear with age. The donors' CMV status was not determined, possibly confounding changes in expanded clonotypes.

Germline V CDR1 and CDR2: MNHEY, SMNVEV (reference sequence). The CDR3 is 16 residues long. With 6 bases removed from V and 2 bases from J, the gap between germline ends came to 17 bases. Combining a sample-barcoded 5' primer with a J-beta primer mix, a second PCR ran for roughly 7 to 11 cycles. A single record per CDR3 protein comes from TCRdb applying MiXCR to the 5' RACE reads. In the table there are 1.5 million to 2 million distinct CDR3 sequences, 28% of which are singletons. In regard to this clonotype: The antigen is not known.

Source material: blood. The rearrangement joins TRBV27 to TRBJ2-1, with a weak D call TRBD1 (5 bases). This receptor was identified in a woman in her thirties in good health. This chain's CDR3 is CASSPPARVPYNEQFF. As DNA, the CDR3 is TGTGCCAGCAGCCCCCCCGCCAGGGTGCCCTACAATGAGCAGTTCTTC.